The entry that follows covers one TCR beta chain sequence. Its antigen remains unknown. The record originates from a study of cytomegalovirus exposure and HLA in healthy donors. General observations from the study: The classifier reportedly diagnosed cytomegalovirus status with high sensitivity and specificity. Researchers counted around 170 TCR beta chains as cytomegalovirus-associated. Most TCR sequences proved rare, with some public TCRs found in many donors.

Measured with immunoSEQ multiplex PCR; TCRdb has only the in-frame clones, and not every one. Among about 160,000 clones listed, under 90% were seen once. CDR3 length: 15 residues. Germline V gives CDR1 WSHSY, CDR2 SAAADI. The V and J ends lost 6 bases and 4 bases respectively, with 16 bases between them. The sequence was obtained from a man between 18 and 35 years old in good health and CMV-seropositive. The specimen sequenced was PBMCs. This chain uses TRBV10-2 with TRBJ1-5, with a weak D call TRBD1 (6 bases). The CDR3 here is CASRTGLGNNQPQHF. DNA for the CDR3: TGCGCCAGCAGAACAGGGCTAGGTAATAATCAGCCCCAGCATTTT.